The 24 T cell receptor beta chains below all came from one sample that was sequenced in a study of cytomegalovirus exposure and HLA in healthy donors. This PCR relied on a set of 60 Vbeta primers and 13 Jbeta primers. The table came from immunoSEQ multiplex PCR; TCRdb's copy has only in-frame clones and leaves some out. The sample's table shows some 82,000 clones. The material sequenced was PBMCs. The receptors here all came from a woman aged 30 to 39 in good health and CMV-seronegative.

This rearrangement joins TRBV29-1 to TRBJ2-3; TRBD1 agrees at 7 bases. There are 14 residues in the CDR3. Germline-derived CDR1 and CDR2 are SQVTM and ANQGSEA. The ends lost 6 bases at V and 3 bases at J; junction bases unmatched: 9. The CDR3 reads CSVDTGVRTDTQYF. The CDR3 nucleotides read TGCAGCGTGGACACAGGGGTGAGGACAGATACGCAGTATTTT.

The CDR3 loop reads CASSHGRVEQYF. As DNA, the CDR3 is TGTGCCAGCAGCCACGGGAGGGTTGAGCAGTACTTC. This chain links TRBV7-9 with TRBJ2-7; 8 bases map to TRBD2. The length of the CDR3 is 12 residues. The germline V gene has CDR1 SEHNR and CDR2 FQNEAQ (reference sequence). The V and J ends lost 5 bases and 7 bases, in that order; junction bases with no gene match: 4. Looking up the rest from reference TRBV7-9 and TRBJ2-7 gives the full variable domain: DTGVSQNPRHKITKRGQNVTFRCDPISEHNRLYWYRQTLGQGPEFLTYFQNEAQLEKSRLLSDRFSAERPKGSFSTLEIQRTEQGDSAMYLCASSHGRVEQYFGPGTRLTVT.

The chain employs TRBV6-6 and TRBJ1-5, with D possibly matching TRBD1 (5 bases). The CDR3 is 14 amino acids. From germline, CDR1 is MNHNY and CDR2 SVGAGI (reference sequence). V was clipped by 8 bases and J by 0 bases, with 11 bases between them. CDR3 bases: TGTGCCAGCGGTTGGGACTATAGCAATCAGCCCCAGCATTTT. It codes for CASGWDYSNQPQHF.

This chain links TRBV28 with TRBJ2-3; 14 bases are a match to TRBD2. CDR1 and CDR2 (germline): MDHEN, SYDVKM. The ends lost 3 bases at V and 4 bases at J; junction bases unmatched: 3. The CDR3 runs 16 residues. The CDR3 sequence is CASSLGLAGVSDTQYF. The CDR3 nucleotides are TGTGCCAGCAGTTTGGGACTAGCGGGAGTATCAGATACGCAGTATTTT. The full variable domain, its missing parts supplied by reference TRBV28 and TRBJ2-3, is DVKVTQSSRYLVKRTGEKVFLECVQDMDHENMFWYRQDPGLGLRLIYFSYDVKMKEKGDIPEGYSVSREKKERFSLILESASTNQTSMYLCASSLGLAGVSDTQYFGPGTRLTVL.

The CDR3 loop is CASSTSGGVIREQFF. Here the CDR3 DNA reads TGTGCCAGCTCGACTAGCGGGGGCGTCATACGGGAGCAGTTCTTC. The chain has TRBV6-6 and TRBJ2-1, with 12 bases identical to TRBD2. Germline-derived CDR1 and CDR2 are MNHNY and SVGAGI (reference sequence). The CDR3 is 15 amino acids. J gave up 10 bases and V 8 bases, and 12 bases lay outside the gene matches.

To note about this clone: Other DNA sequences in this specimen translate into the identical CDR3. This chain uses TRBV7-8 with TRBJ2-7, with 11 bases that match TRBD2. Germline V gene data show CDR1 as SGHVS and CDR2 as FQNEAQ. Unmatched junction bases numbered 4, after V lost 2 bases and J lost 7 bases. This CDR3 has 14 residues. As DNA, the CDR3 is TGTGCCAGCAGCTTACTAGCGGGGGGTAGGGAGCAGTACTTC. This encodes CASSLLAGGREQYF. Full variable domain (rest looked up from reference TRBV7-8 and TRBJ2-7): GAGVSQSPRYKVAKRGQDVALRCDPISGHVSLFWYQQALGQGPEFLTYFQNEAQLDKSGLPSDRFFAERPEGSVSTLKIQRTQQEDSAVYLCASSLLAGGREQYFGPGTRLTVT.

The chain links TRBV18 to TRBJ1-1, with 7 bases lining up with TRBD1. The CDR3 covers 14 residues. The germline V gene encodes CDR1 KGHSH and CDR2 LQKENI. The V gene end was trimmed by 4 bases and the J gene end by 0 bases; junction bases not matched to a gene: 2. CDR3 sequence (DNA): TGTGCCAGCTCACTGGGACAGATGAACACTGAAGCTTTCTTT. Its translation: CASSLGQMNTEAFF.

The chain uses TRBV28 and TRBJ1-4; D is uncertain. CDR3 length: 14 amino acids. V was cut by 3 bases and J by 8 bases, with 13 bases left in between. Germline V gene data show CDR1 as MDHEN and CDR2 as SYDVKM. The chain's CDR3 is CASSFLDFDEKLFF. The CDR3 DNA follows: TGTGCCAGCAGTTTCCTAGATTTCGACGAAAAACTGTTTTTT.

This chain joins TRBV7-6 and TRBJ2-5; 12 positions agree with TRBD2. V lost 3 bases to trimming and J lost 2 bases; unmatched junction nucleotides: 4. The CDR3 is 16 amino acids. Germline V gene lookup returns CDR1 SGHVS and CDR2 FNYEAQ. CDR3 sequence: CASSFRLAGGQETQYF. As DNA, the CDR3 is TGTGCCAGCAGCTTTAGGCTAGCGGGGGGGCAAGAGACCCAGTACTTC.

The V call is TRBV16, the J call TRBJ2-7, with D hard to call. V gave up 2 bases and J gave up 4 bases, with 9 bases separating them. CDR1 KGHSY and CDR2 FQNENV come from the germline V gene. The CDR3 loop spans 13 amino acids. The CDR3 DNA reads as TGTGCCAGCAGCCAAAAACAATCTTACGAGCAGTACTTC. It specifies CASSQKQSYEQYF.

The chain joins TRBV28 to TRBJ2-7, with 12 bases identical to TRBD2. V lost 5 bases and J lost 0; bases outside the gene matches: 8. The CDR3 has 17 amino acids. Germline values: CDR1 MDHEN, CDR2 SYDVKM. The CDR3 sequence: CASSAKPTSGSSYEQYF. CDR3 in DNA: TGTGCCAGCAGTGCCAAGCCGACTAGCGGGAGCTCCTACGAGCAGTACTTC.

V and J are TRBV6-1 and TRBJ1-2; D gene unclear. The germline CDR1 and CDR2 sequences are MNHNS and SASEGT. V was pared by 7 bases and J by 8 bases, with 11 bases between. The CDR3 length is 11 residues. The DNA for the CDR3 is TGTGCCAGCACCGCCCTGAGGGGCTACACCTTC. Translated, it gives CASTALRGYTF.

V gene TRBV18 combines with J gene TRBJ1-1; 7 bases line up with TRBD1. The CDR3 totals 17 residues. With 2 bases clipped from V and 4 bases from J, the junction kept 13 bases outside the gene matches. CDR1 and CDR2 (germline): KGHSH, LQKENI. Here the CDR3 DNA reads TGTGCCAGCTCACCAAAGACTATACGGCAGGGGGGCACTGAAGCTTTCTTT. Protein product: CASSPKTIRQGGTEAFF.

CDR3 amino acids: CASSPPETGGLKTQYF. DNA of the CDR3: TGTGCCAGCTCACCACCCGAGACAGGGGGCCTTAAGACCCAGTACTTC. J is TRBJ2-5 and V is TRBV18; 10 bases match TRBD1. V lost 0 bases and J lost 6; bases outside the gene matches: 7. CDR3 length equals 16 residues. CDR1 and CDR2 from the germline V gene are KGHSH and LQKENI.

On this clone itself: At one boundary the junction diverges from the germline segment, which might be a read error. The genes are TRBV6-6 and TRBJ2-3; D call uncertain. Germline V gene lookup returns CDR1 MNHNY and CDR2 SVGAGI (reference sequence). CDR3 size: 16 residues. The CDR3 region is CASSYKLTAGTDKQYF. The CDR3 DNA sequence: TGTGCCAGCAGTTACAAGTTGACGGCCGGCACAGATAAGCAGTATTTT.

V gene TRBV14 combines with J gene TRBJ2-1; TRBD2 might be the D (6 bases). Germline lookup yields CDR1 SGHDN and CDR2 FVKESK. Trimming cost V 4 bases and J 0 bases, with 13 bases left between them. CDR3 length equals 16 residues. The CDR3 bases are TGTGCCAGCAGCCGTAGCGGTAGAAGCTCCTACAATGAGCAGTTCTTC. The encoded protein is CASSRSGRSSYNEQFF.

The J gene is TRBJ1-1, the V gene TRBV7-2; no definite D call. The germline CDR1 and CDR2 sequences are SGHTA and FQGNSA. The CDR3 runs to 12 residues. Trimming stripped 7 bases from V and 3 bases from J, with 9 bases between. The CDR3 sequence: CASKTRYTEAFF. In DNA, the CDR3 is TGTGCCAGCAAAACTCGATACACTGAAGCTTTCTTT. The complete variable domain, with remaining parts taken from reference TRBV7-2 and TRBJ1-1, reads GAGVSQSPSNKVTEKGKDVELRCDPISGHTALYWYRQSLGQGLEFLIYFQGNSAPDKSGLPSDRFSAERTGGSVSTLTIQRTQQEDSAVYLCASKTRYTEAFFGQGTRLTVV.

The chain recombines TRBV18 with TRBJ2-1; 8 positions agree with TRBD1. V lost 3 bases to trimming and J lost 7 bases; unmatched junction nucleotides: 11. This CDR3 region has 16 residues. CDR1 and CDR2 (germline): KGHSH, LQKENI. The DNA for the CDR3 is TGTGCCAGCTCACCGAAGACAGGGGCGCGGACTAATGAGCAGTTCTTC. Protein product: CASSPKTGARTNEQFF.

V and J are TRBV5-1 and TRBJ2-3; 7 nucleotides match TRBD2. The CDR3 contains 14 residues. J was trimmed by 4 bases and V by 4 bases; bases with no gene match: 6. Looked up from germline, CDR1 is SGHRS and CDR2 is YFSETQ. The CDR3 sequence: CASSGGRGSDTQYF. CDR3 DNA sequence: TGCGCCAGCAGCGGGGGGAGGGGTTCAGATACGCAGTATTTT. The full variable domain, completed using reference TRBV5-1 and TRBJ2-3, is KAGVTQTPRYLIKTRGQQVTLSCSPISGHRSVSWYQQTPGQGLQFLFEYFSETQRNKGNFPGRFSGRQFSNSRSEMNVSTLELGDSALYLCASSGGRGSDTQYFGPGTRLTVL.

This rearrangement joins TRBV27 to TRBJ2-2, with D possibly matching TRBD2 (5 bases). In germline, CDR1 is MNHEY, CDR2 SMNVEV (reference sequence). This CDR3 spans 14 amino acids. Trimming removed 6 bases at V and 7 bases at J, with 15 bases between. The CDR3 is CASSRRAGIGELFF. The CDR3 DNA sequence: TGTGCCAGCAGCCGACGTGCCGGGATCGGGGAGCTGTTTTTT.

This CDR3 reads CSVEAGTLGYTF. CDR3 nucleotides: TGCAGCGTTGAGGCAGGTACTCTTGGCTACACCTTC. The genes are TRBV29-1 and TRBJ1-2; D remains ambiguous. The CDR3 runs 12 residues. V was clipped by 3 bases and J by 7 bases, with 12 bases between them. The germline V gene encodes CDR1 SQVTM and CDR2 ANQGSEA.

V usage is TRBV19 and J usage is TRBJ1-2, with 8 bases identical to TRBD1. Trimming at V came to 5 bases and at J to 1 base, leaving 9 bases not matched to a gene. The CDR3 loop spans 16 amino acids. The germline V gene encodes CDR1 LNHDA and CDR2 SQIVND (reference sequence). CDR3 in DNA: TGTGCCAGTAGTCGACCAGGGGGCGCAAGTAACTATGGCTACACCTTC. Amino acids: CASSRPGGASNYGYTF.

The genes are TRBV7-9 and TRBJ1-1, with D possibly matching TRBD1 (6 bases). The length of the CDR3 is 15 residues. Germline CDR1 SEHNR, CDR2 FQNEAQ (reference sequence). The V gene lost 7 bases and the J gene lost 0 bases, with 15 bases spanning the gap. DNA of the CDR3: TGTGCCAGCACCACAGAAAGGGGGATGAACACTGAAGCTTTCTTT. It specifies CASTTERGMNTEAFF.

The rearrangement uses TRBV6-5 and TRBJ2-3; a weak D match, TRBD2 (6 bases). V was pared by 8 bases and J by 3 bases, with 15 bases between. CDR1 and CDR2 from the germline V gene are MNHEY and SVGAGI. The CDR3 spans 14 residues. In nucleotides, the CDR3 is TGTGCCAGCCGCGTCGGGACTCCTACAGATACGCAGTATTTT. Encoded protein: CASRVGTPTDTQYF.